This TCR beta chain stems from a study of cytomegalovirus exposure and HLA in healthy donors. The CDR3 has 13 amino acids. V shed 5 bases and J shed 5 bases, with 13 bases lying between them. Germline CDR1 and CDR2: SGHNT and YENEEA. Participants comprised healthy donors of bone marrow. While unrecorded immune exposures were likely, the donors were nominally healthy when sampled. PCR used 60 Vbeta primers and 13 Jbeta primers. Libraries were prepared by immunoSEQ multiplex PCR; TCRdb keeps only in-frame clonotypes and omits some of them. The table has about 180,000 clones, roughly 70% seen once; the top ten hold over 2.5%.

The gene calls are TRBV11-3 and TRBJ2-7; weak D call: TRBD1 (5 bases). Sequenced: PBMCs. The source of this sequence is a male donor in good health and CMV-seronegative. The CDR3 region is CASSLTKGDEQYF. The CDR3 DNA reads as TGTGCCAGCAGCCTAACTAAAGGGGACGAGCAGTACTTC.